The next 21 T cell receptor beta chains were all read from a single sample in a study of T cells in Graves' hyperthyroidism and ophthalmopathy. RNA transcripts provided the source from which TCR beta CDR3 regions were amplified. A set of HTBI primers served as the primers for a first-round RT-PCR of the TCR CDR3. TCRdb reprocessed the multiplex PCR reads via MiXCR and lists one record per CDR3 protein. Of 250,000 to 300,000 distinct CDR3 sequences in the sample, 13% were seen once. Sequenced material: blood. The receptors come from a woman between 25 and 40 years old with Graves' hyperthyroidism that later progressed to Graves' ophthalmopathy.

This clonotype came up a few times. A much larger clone differs by one base, so this may be a read error. The J gene is TRBJ1-1, the V gene TRBV7-2; D is unclear. The CDR3 loop spans 12 amino acids. Germline V gene lookup returns CDR1 SGHTA and CDR2 FQGNSA. CDR3 sequence reads: CASTIMNTEAYF. The CDR3, as DNA: TGTGCCAGCACCATTATGAACACTGAAGCTTACTTT.

This clonotype has a count of ten or more. This chain connects TRBV6-1 to TRBJ1-1; D unclear. The germline CDR1 and CDR2 sequences are MNHNS and SASEGT. The V and J ends lost 2 bases and 1 base respectively, with 11 bases between them. The length of the CDR3 is 15 residues. The CDR3 protein is CASSETHRSNTEAFF. As DNA, the CDR3 is TGTGCCAGCAGTGAAACCCACAGATCGAACACTGAAGCTTTCTTT.

About this clonotype: A much larger clone differs by one base, so this may be a read error. This chain uses TRBV7-9 with TRBJ2-1, with TRBD1 matching over 9 bases. The CDR3 length is 13 residues. V trimming: 8 bases; J trimming: 9 bases; junction bases outside the gene matches: 8. CDR1 and CDR2 (germline): SEHNR, FQNEAQ (reference sequence). The CDR3 spells CASGYGTGSEQFF. DNA for the CDR3: TGTGCCAGCGGCTACGGGACAGGGTCTGAGCAGTTCTTC.

A few counts support this clonotype. J is TRBJ2-4 and V is TRBV5-5, with 7 bases aligning to TRBD1. Unmatched junction bases numbered 13, after V lost 4 bases and J lost 0 bases. Germline V gene data show CDR1 as SGHKS and CDR2 as YYEKEE (reference sequence). The CDR3 has 18 residues. Here the CDR3 DNA reads TGTGCCAGCAGCCCCCGTGACAGGGCTGATCTAGCCAAAAACATTCAGTACTTC. Its protein product is CASSPRDRADLAKNIQYF.

This chain uses TRBV11-2 with TRBJ1-1; TRBD1 matches at 7 bases. J was trimmed by 10 bases and V by 1 base; bases with no gene match: 9. This CDR3 has 14 amino acids. Germline loops: CDR1 SGHAT, CDR2 FQNNGV. The DNA of the CDR3 is TGTGCCAGCAGCTTAGCTTCGGCCCCAGGGGGAGCTTTCTTT. Protein sequence: CASSLASAPGGAFF.

This rearrangement joins TRBV3-1 to TRBJ1-2; no clear D gene. V was trimmed by 0 bases and J by 0 bases, leaving 8 bases between them. The V gene's germline CDR1 is LGHDT and CDR2 YNNKEL (reference sequence). The CDR3 extends over 15 amino acids. The CDR3 bases are TGTGCCAGCAGCCAAGAGGACGGGGCTAACTATGGCTACACCTTC. It encodes CASSQEDGANYGYTF.

This clonotype was found many times. V gene TRBV4-2 combines with J gene TRBJ1-2, with D unclear. Deletions cut 4 bases from V and 8 bases from J, with 14 bases between. Per the germline V gene, CDR1 is LGHNA and CDR2 is YNFKEQ. This CDR3 has 13 amino acids. This CDR3 is CASSPGDARGYTF. The DNA for the CDR3 is TGTGCCAGCAGCCCAGGAGACGCGAGGGGCTACACCTTC.

This clonotype was seen ten or more times. CDR3 bases: TGTGCCAGCAGAGGACAGGGGCACTATGATGAGCAGTTCTTC. It is translated as CASRGQGHYDEQFF. The chain joins TRBV18 to TRBJ2-1; 9 bases agree with TRBD1. Trimming at V came to 8 bases and at J to 8 bases, leaving 10 bases not matched to a gene. Germline V gives CDR1 KGHSH, CDR2 LQKENI. This CDR3 spans 14 amino acids.

This clonotype was counted many times. The rearrangement joins TRBV6-5 to TRBJ2-7; D uncertain. CDR1 is MNHEY and CDR2 is SVGAGI in the germline V gene. The CDR3 sequence is 11 residues long. Trimming removed 4 bases from V and 5 bases from J, with 6 bases in between. The CDR3 protein is CASSSLNEQYF. CDR3 sequence (DNA): TGTGCCAGCAGTTCCCTTAACGAGCAGTACTTC.

The chain links TRBV29-1 to TRBJ2-2; possibly TRBD1 for D (6 bases). Trimming removed 3 bases at V and 4 bases at J, with 9 bases between. Germline V gives CDR1 SQVTM, CDR2 ANQGSEA. The CDR3 runs 13 residues. The chain's CDR3 is CSVEYRATGELFF. The CDR3 nucleotides are TGCAGCGTTGAGTACAGGGCCACCGGGGAGCTGTTTTTT.

The sample holds many counts of this clonotype. This chain connects TRBV6-2 or TRBV6-3 to TRBJ2-4, with D possibly being TRBD2 (6 bases). Germline V gene lookup returns CDR1 MNHEY and CDR2 SVGEGT. This CDR3 has 11 amino acids. V was trimmed by 10 bases and J by 7 bases, leaving 11 bases between them. This CDR3 is CATGSRNIQYF. DNA of the CDR3: TGTGCCACCGGGAGTAGGAACATTCAGTACTTC.

This clonotype has a count of ten or more. This chain connects TRBV27 to TRBJ2-1, with 13 bases aligning to TRBD2. The germline CDR1 and CDR2 sequences are MNHEY and SMNVEV (reference sequence). CDR3 size: 16 residues. The V gene end was trimmed by 6 bases and the J gene end by 6 bases; junction bases not matched to a gene: 8. The CDR3, as DNA: TGTGCCAGCAGCCCTACGACTAGCGGGAGGATCAATGAGCAGTTCTTC. Amino acid sequence: CASSPTTSGRINEQFF.

The table lists this clonotype with a few counts. The chain links TRBV11-2 to TRBJ2-7; D remains unclear. This CDR3 contains 14 residues. Germline assignment: CDR1 SGHAT and CDR2 FQNNGV. V dropped 1 base and J dropped 6 bases, with 13 bases sitting between them. The CDR3 sequence: CASSLGVWALEQYF. CDR3 sequence (DNA): TGTGCCAGCAGCTTAGGGGTATGGGCCCTCGAGCAGTACTTC.

This clonotype was observed a few times. The V gene is TRBV5-4, the J gene TRBJ2-4, with TRBD2 matching over 9 bases. CDR1 is SGHNT, CDR2 YYREEE, per germline (reference sequence). The CDR3 runs to 16 residues. J lost 3 bases, V lost 5 bases, and 9 bases had no gene match. The CDR3, as DNA: TGTGCCAGCAGTCGAGGGACTAGCATATACAAAAACATTCAGTACTTC. Protein product: CASSRGTSIYKNIQYF.

This clonotype was counted only a few times. The gene calls are TRBV10-3 and TRBJ2-2; 8 bases agree with TRBD2. CDR3 size: 17 residues. The junction had 7 bases not matched to a gene; V was cut back by 2 bases and J by 2 bases. The germline V gene has CDR1 ENHRY and CDR2 SYGVKD. CDR3 bases: TGTGCCATCAGTGAGGATACTAGCGGAGAAAACACCGGGGAGCTGTTTTTT. Its translation: CAISEDTSGENTGELFF.

This clonotype was observed many times. The chain employs TRBV12-3 or TRBV12-4 and TRBJ1-4; 10 bases fit TRBD1. The CDR3 loop spans 14 amino acids. V lost 5 bases, J lost 7 bases, and 4 bases stayed unmatched. This CDR3 is CASSLGQGSEKLFF. The CDR3 coding sequence is TGTGCCAGCAGTCTGGGACAGGGGAGTGAAAAACTGTTTTTT.

This clonotype was seen only once. CDR3 loop: CASSPKAGGGQPQHF. Written as DNA, the CDR3 is TGTGCCAGCTCCCCTAAGGCGGGGGGAGGCCAGCCCCAGCATTTT. V and J are TRBV18 and TRBJ1-5; D perhaps matches TRBD1 (5 bases). Germline CDR1 reads KGHSH; CDR2 reads LQKENI. V was pared by 6 bases and J by 7 bases, with 19 bases between. The CDR3 is made up of 15 amino acids.

The chain joins TRBV7-2 to TRBJ2-2; the D is unclear. This CDR3 has 13 residues. From germline, CDR1 is SGHTA and CDR2 FQGNSA. V was cut by 4 bases and J by 6 bases, with 9 bases left in between. CDR3 nucleotide sequence: TGTGCCAGCAGCTCGGCCCGGCCCGGGGAGCTGTTTTTT. It codes for CASSSARPGELFF.

This clonotype was found many times. The chain carries TRBV5-1 and TRBJ2-3, with TRBD2 matching 12 bases. The CDR3 spans 16 residues. The V and J ends lost 1 base and 6 bases, in that order; junction bases with no gene match: 6. Germline CDR1 reads SGHRS; CDR2 reads YFSETQ. CDR3 protein: CASSLWTSGASDTQYF. The CDR3 bases are TGCGCCAGCAGCTTGTGGACTAGCGGGGCCTCGGATACGCAGTATTTT.

The chain recombines TRBV11-3 with TRBJ1-6; the D is unclear. V lost 3 bases to trimming and J lost 7 bases, with 7 bases between them. The CDR3 spans 13 residues. CDR1 SGHNT and CDR2 YENEEA come from the germline V gene. The CDR3 sequence is CASSFDVNSPLHF. The CDR3 DNA sequence: TGTGCCAGCAGCTTTGACGTAAATTCACCCCTCCACTTT.

In its sample, this clonotype was seen many times. This chain links TRBV7-8 with TRBJ2-5, with D perhaps TRBD2 (7 bases). CDR1 is SGHVS, CDR2 FQNEAQ, per germline. Between the trimmed V and J ends, which lost 7 bases and 1 base, there was a span of 16 bases. This CDR3 is 15 amino acids long. The CDR3 nucleotides read TGTGCCAGCACCCTGGGGGGGGCGGGCCAAGAGACCCAGTACTTC. Translation: CASTLGGAGQETQYF.